This is a list of T cell receptor beta chains from one sample in a study of monozygotic twins with inflammatory bowel disease. Reprocessing the 5' RACE reads, TCRdb reports a single entry for every CDR3 protein and omits DNA. The sample spans 110,000 to 150,000 distinct CDR3 sequences; the ten largest clones claim 0.95% to 1.5%. The sequenced sample consisted of blood. The receptors originated from a human donor with ulcerative colitis or Crohn's disease, or a healthy co-twin of an affected twin (not recorded which). Each CDR3 is given with its conserved first and last residue.

J gene	V gene	CDR3 protein
TRBJ2-1	TRBV29-1	CSGWDTYNEQFF
TRBJ1-2	TRBV12-3/TRBV12-4	CASTRGGDEFNYGYTF
TRBJ2-5	TRBV27	CASSLWSGSQETQYF
TRBJ1-2	TRBV12-3/TRBV12-4	CASSLQNYGYTF
TRBJ1-4	TRBV18	CASSETATNEKLFF
TRBJ1-2	TRBV20-1	CSAREGAGGYTF
TRBJ1-2	TRBV6-2/TRBV6-3	CASRRTRDYTF
TRBJ2-1	TRBV15	CATSRETSGYNEQFF
TRBJ2-2	TRBV4-3	CASSQQQGAAGELFF
TRBJ1-1	TRBV5-1	CASSLGGGGYTEAFF
TRBJ2-1	TRBV7-2	CASSFVGQSYNEQFF
TRBJ2-2	TRBV11-2	CASSLLVSGSFAGELFF
TRBJ2-3	TRBV11-2	CASSLVMTSGASTDTQYF
TRBJ1-2	TRBV27	CASLSLNYGYTF
TRBJ1-1	TRBV5-1	CASSLEGARTEAFF
TRBJ2-1	TRBV4-1	CASSQDLAGGYNEQFF
TRBJ2-7	TRBV6-1	CASRTGRYEQYF
TRBJ1-3	TRBV3-1	CASSRLGTAGNTIYF
TRBJ1-4	TRBV5-8	CASSLVAGRATNEKLFF
TRBJ1-2	TRBV19	CASSMRLGDSANYGYTF
TRBJ2-5	TRBV20-1	CSAQEGGVETQYF
TRBJ2-1	TRBV7-2	CASSYNLAASYNEQFF
TRBJ2-5	TRBV5-5	CASSQIGEETQYF
TRBJ2-4	TRBV5-1	CASSLRADRAKNIQYF
TRBJ2-7	TRBV6-5	CASSYSSGRSYEQYF
TRBJ1-1	TRBV14	CASSQILQGSTEAFF
TRBJ1-1	TRBV7-2	CASSLGPGGYTEAFF
TRBJ2-5	TRBV20-1	CSARSETSGREWVETQYF
TRBJ1-2	TRBV5-1	CASSLTGGLDYGYTF
TRBJ2-1	TRBV11-1	CASSLSPSGRGGEQFF
TRBJ2-5	TRBV7-9	CASSLVPQGETQYF
TRBJ2-5	TRBV28	CASSLTSGSRQETQYF
TRBJ2-5	TRBV14	CASSQVGRTGETQYF
TRBJ1-1	TRBV7-9	CASSLGRLMNTEAYF
TRBJ1-6	TRBV3-1	CASSQGQSVTPLHF
TRBJ1-2	TRBV7-2	CASSPRAGQHYGYTF
TRBJ2-5	TRBV12-3/TRBV12-4	CASSLGRGLWETQYF
TRBJ2-1	TRBV20-1	CSAPTQGSIYNEQFF
TRBJ1-5	TRBV12-3/TRBV12-4	CASSTLTGADQPQHF
TRBJ1-1	TRBV20-1	CSARDPAVRTEAFF
TRBJ2-7	TRBV5-1	CASSPGRGGYEQYF
TRBJ1-1	TRBV5-1	CASSLWGQDLEAFF
TRBJ1-5	TRBV28	CASSLLAGSINQPQHF
TRBJ1-1	TRBV7-9	CASTPGERYHEGTEAFF
TRBJ2-1	TRBV7-2	CASSLGLAPYNEQFF
TRBJ2-5	TRBV10-3	CAISAYRQETQYF
TRBJ2-7	TRBV20-1	CSARYQGRYEQYF
TRBJ2-7	TRBV20-1	CSARDMGLAGGRWSYEQYF
TRBJ2-6	TRBV7-3	CASSLGVWGSGANVLTF
TRBJ2-7	TRBV6-6	CASSFGLDYEQYF
TRBJ1-1	TRBV6-2/TRBV6-3	CASMVKFGTEAFF
TRBJ1-5	TRBV7-2	CASSLRGKNQPQHF
TRBJ1-4	TRBV2	CASRVLATNEKLFF